This TCR beta chain is from a study of memory CD4+ T cells and cytomegalovirus serostatus (dated by TCRdb to between 2018 and 2020). The study in broad terms: The cohort comprised 33 healthy Belgian adults, 9 CMV seropositive and some 24 CMV seronegative. To replicate a published TCR-based CMV serostatus classifier, the study sequenced CD4+ memory TCRbeta repertoires from a Belgian cohort whose cytomegalovirus serostatus was known. On the study overall, not on this receptor specifically: CMV serostatus prediction reached a median bootstrapped AUC of 0.95 with the original framework and 0.9 to 0.93 with a US-trained random forest. The results were interpreted as suggesting that the CMV-associated TCR signature is largely present in the CD4+ memory repertoire. On the Belgian cohort, the classifier based on the original framework reached a median bootstrapped AUC of 0.95, with a 95% CI of 0.76-1.00. Only CD4+CD45RO+ memory cells were sequenced, in contrast to the original study, in which naive and memory CD4+ and CD8+ populations were covered. Among the 150 to 200 previously reported CMV-associated TCRbeta sequences, 67 showed up in the CD4+ memory repertoires, with each one found in between one and five individuals.

Genomic DNA was extracted from sorted cells with the Quick-DNA Microprep Kit. TCRbeta DNA was amplified with the immunoSEQ hsTCRbeta kit following the manufacturer's protocol. TCRbeta libraries were sequenced on an Illumina MiSeq instrument. For the original study's pipeline: Once out-of-frame sequences had been removed, approximately 2,000,000 distinct TCRbeta sequences were left, which works out to an average of roughly 70,000 per individual. Two values were used to score each individual: the count of some 150 previously reported CMV-associated TCRbeta sequences and the total count of productive distinct TCRbeta sequences. A beta-binomial model was reimplemented in Python, and scikit-learn random forests with default parameters were trained on US cohort data. On the Belgian cohort, classifier performance was reported as the median AUC, along with percentile confidence intervals, across 10,000 bootstrap iterations. TCRdb limited this immuneACCESS table to in-frame rearrangements with V and J called. A share of clones is missing; checked studies link under half to unresolved V genes, and the rest is unexplained. Clone size and V and J calls were adopted from that table, with D and trimming inferred from the DNA. In this sample the table shows about 44,000 clones, 79% of which occur a single time. The ten largest clonotypes hold more than 0.95% of the sample.

The germline V gene specifies SGHTA as CDR1 and FQGNSA as CDR2. The CDR3 contains 14 residues, cysteine and phenylalanine counted. Left in the record is the CDR3 DNA by itself, 42 bases read in frame from the first base. The V end gives up 3 bases and the J end 3 bases, leaving 5 bases in the junction not matched to a gene. This clone has just a few counts. It lacks a known antigen. No base quality information exists; no much larger clone differs at one position. Single viable CD3+CD4+CD8-CD45RO+ cells were sorted as memory CD4+ T cells on a FACSAria II. To determine CMV serostatus, a Roche Elecsys assay was used that detects serum IgG against CMV pp150, pp28, p38 and p52. After thawing, total CD4+ T cells were enriched by positive selection with CD4 magnetic microbeads. The samples came from a different study that was designed specifically to examine the CD4+ T cell memory repertoire. Peripheral blood mononuclear cells were isolated and cryopreserved following standard operating procedures; serum was stored at -80 °C. CD3-PerCP (BW264/56), CD4-APC (RPA-T4), CD45RO-PE (UCHT1) and CD8-Pacific Orange (3B5) antibodies were used for staining, and non-viable cells were excluded with Sytox blue.

This clonotype originated in an adult in good health and CMV-seronegative. The chain is encoded by TRBV7-2 joined to TRBJ2-7; 7 of the junction bases match TRBD2. The sequencing sample was made of memory CD4+ T cells from blood. The bases are TGTGCCAGCAGCTTCGCGGGGGAGGTCTACGAGCAGTACTTC. Translation gives CASSFAGEVYEQYF. Where the CDR3 stops, the reference TRBV7-2 and TRBJ2-7 genes take over; the full variable domain is GAGVSQSPSNKVTEKGKDVELRCDPISGHTALYWYRQSLGQGLEFLIYFQGNSAPDKSGLPSDRFSAERTGGSVSTLTIQRTQQEDSAVYLCASSFAGEVYEQYFGPGTRLTVT.